Below, 10 T cell receptor beta chains from the same sample are listed, as sequenced in a study of blood T cell repertoires in COVID-19. Sequenced by immunoSEQ multiplex PCR; TCRdb stores in-frame clones only, minus some. The profile covers approximately 320,000 clones, with about 88% appearing a single time and approximately 2.5% taken by the ten largest. Input material: PBMCs or T cells enriched from blood (not recorded which). These receptors were taken from a man in his sixties who had recovered from COVID-19.

On this clone: Other DNA sequences in the same sample also yield this CDR3. This chain uses TRBV2 with TRBJ1-2, with 9 positions matching TRBD1. The V gene end was trimmed by 4 bases and the J gene end by 2 bases; junction bases not matched to a gene: 2. Germline CDR1 is SNHLY and CDR2 is FYNNEI. The CDR3 runs 14 residues. CDR3 sequence (DNA): TGTGCCAGCAGTGCCGGGACAGGGAACTATGGCTACACCTTC. Protein sequence: CASSAGTGNYGYTF.

This clone was seen once. The chain has TRBV4-3 and TRBJ1-5; TRBD1 is a possible D gene (6 bases). This CDR3 region has 16 residues. Germline V lookup: CDR1 LGHNA, CDR2 YSLEER. V was trimmed by 4 bases and J by 0 bases, leaving 13 bases between them. CDR3 region: CASSPSTGYSNQPQHF. The CDR3 DNA reads TGCGCCAGCAGCCCATCGACAGGATATAGCAATCAGCCCCAGCATTTT.

The V call is TRBV25-1, the J call TRBJ1-2, with TRBD1 matching 11 bases. The CDR3 has 16 residues. CDR1 and CDR2 (germline): MGHDK, SYGVNS. V was clipped by 2 bases and J by 6 bases; unmatched bases: 8. CDR3 coding DNA: TGTGCCAGCAGTGAAGGGGGGACAGGGGGATTAAATGGCTACACCTTC. It is translated as CASSEGGTGGLNGYTF.

This clone has only a few counts. V is TRBV7-9 and J is TRBJ1-2; TRBD1 might be the D (6 bases). The length of the CDR3 is 13 residues. CDR1 is SEHNR and CDR2 is FQNEAQ in the germline V gene (reference sequence). V was pared by 5 bases and J by 4 bases, with 11 bases between. In DNA, the CDR3 is TGTGCCAGCAGCCGGGGGGCCGTCTATGGCTACACCTTC. It specifies CASSRGAVYGYTF.

This clone was counted a single time. The chain has TRBV7-2 and TRBJ1-2, with D unresolved. The V gene's germline CDR1 is SGHTA and CDR2 FQGNSA. The CDR3 is made up of 13 amino acids. V lost 0 bases to trimming and J lost 3 bases, with 5 bases between them. CDR3 nucleotide sequence: TGTGCCAGCAGCTTAGCCGGGGACTATGGCTACACCTTC. Its protein product is CASSLAGDYGYTF. The full variable domain, completed using reference TRBV7-2 and TRBJ1-2, is GAGVSQSPSNKVTEKGKDVELRCDPISGHTALYWYRQSLGQGLEFLIYFQGNSAPDKSGLPSDRFSAERTGGSVSTLTIQRTQQEDSAVYLCASSLAGDYGYTFGSGTRLTVV.

This clone was detected only a few times. The genes are TRBV5-1 and TRBJ1-2; D gene unclear. V lost 4 bases and J lost 3, with 7 bases in between. Germline lookup yields CDR1 SGHRS and CDR2 YFSETQ. The CDR3 is 12 amino acids. CDR3: CASSPRDYGYTF. CDR3 DNA: TGCGCCAGCAGCCCTCGTGACTATGGCTACACCTTC.

In its sample, this clone was seen once. V gene TRBV5-1 combines with J gene TRBJ2-7, with TRBD1 identical over 7 bases. Germline V gene lookup returns CDR1 SGHRS and CDR2 YFSETQ. V was pared by 3 bases and J by 2 bases, with 2 bases of the junction left unmatched. The CDR3 spans 13 residues. CDR3 coding DNA: TGCGCCAGCAGCTGGGACAGTCCCTACGAGCAGTACTTC. This sequence encodes CASSWDSPYEQYF. Together with reference TRBV5-1 and TRBJ2-7, the CDR3 gives the full variable domain: KAGVTQTPRYLIKTRGQQVTLSCSPISGHRSVSWYQQTPGQGLQFLFEYFSETQRNKGNFPGRFSGRQFSNSRSEMNVSTLELGDSALYLCASSWDSPYEQYFGPGTRLTVT.

V is TRBV7-6 and J is TRBJ2-1; 11 bases align to TRBD2. The CDR3 has 17 amino acids. From germline, CDR1 is SGHVS and CDR2 FNYEAQ. With V trimmed by 1 base and J by 4 bases, 6 bases remained unmatched. CDR3 region: CASSLDGTSGTYNEQFF. CDR3 nucleotide sequence: TGTGCCAGCAGCTTAGACGGGACTAGCGGTACTTACAATGAGCAGTTCTTC.

The CDR3 DNA sequence: TGCGCCAGCAGCTTTACTAGCGGGCCATCCTACGAGCAGTACTTC. Its protein product is CASSFTSGPSYEQYF. The gene calls are TRBV5-1 and TRBJ2-7; 9 bases map to TRBD2. Germline CDR1 is SGHRS and CDR2 is YFSETQ. CDR3 size: 15 residues. V shed 2 bases, J shed 1 base, and the junction held 4 bases outside the gene matches.

This chain uses TRBV11-2 with TRBJ2-1; the match to TRBD2 covers 8 bases. Germline lookup yields CDR1 SGHAT and CDR2 FQNNGV. The CDR3 covers 14 residues. Germline trimming cut 1 base from V and 6 bases from J; bases unmatched to any gene: 2. CDR3 residues: CASSLVGGVNEQFF. The DNA of the CDR3 is TGTGCCAGCAGCTTAGTCGGGGGGGTCAATGAGCAGTTCTTC.